The 2 T cell receptor beta chains presented below share a single source sample, sequenced in a study of T cell repertoires in cytomegalovirus infection (dated by TCRdb to between 2019 and 2020). The listed sequencing device is Illumina HiSeq 1500. TCRdb ran its own pipeline on the public reads, namely fastp trimming at Q25 and MiXCR clone calling, and kept in-frame beta chains. Identical CDR3 protein sequences are pooled into one entry, listed with their most common genes and DNA. The sample table holds 200,000 to 300,000 distinct CDR3 sequences, of which roughly an eighth were seen once. The ten largest make up 1.6% of the sample. Sequenced sample: PBMCs. The source is a human donor in good health (CMV status not recorded). Some clones in this sample may be carry-over from other donors' samples.

The chain couples TRBV19 to TRBJ2-2; TRBD1 aligns across 9 bases. Looked up from germline, CDR1 is LNHDA and CDR2 is SQIVND (reference sequence). The CDR3 is 18 residues long. The V segment lost 5 bases and the J segment 1 base; nucleotides outside the gene matches: 11. The CDR3 here is CASSQLIGTGRNTGELFF. CDR3 DNA sequence: TGTGCCAGTAGTCAGCTTATAGGGACAGGGAGGAACACCGGGGAGCTGTTTTTT.

The gene calls are TRBV29-1 and TRBJ1-1; D may be TRBD1 (6 bases). The CDR3 totals 12 residues. The germline gives CDR1 SQVTM, CDR2 ANQGSEA. V lost 7 bases and J lost 2, with 11 bases in between. The CDR3 DNA sequence: TGCAGCGCCCTGGACAGTAACACTGAAGCTTTCTTT. Protein: CSALDSNTEAFF.